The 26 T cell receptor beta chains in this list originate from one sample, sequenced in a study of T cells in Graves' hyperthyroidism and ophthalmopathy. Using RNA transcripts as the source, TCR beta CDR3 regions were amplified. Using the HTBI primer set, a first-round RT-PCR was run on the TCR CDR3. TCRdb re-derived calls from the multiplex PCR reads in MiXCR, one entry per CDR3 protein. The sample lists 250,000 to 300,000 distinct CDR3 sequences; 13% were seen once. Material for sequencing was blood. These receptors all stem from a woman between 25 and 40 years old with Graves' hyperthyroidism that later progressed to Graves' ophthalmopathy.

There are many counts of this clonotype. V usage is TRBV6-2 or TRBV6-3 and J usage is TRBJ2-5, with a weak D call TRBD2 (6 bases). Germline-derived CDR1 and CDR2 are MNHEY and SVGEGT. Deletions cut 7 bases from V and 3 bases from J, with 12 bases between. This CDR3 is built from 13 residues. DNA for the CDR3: TGTGCCAGCAAGCGGAGGGCGGAAGAGACCCAGTACTTC. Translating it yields CASKRRAEETQYF.

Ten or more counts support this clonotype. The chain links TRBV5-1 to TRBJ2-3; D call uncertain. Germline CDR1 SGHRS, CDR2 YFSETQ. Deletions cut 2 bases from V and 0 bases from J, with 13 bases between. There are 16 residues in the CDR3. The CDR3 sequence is CASSFRVGTSTDTQYF. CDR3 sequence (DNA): TGCGCCAGCAGCTTTCGGGTGGGAACTAGCACAGATACGCAGTATTTT.

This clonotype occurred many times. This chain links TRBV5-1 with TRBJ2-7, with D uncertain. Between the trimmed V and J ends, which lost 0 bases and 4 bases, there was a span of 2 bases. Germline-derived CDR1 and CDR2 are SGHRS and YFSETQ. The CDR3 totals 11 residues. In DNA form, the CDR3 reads TGCGCCAGCAGCTTGGAATACGAGCAGTACTTC. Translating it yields CASSLEYEQYF.

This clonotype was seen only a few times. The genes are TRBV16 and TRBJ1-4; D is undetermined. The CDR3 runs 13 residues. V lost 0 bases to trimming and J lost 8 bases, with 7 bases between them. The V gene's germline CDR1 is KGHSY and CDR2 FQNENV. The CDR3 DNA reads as TGTGCCAGCAGCCAATCCCCGCCCGAAAAACTGTTTTTT. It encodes CASSQSPPEKLFF.

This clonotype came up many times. The CDR3 coding sequence is TGTGCCAGCAGCCCCGACAGCGGGAGGGTAAATGAGCAGTTCTTC. Translated, it gives CASSPDSGRVNEQFF. The rearrangement uses TRBV2 and TRBJ2-1, with 10 bases that match TRBD2. Germline V gene sequence: CDR1 SNHLY, CDR2 FYNNEI. The CDR3 is made up of 15 amino acids. The V gene end was trimmed by 6 bases and the J gene end by 7 bases; junction bases not matched to a gene: 9.

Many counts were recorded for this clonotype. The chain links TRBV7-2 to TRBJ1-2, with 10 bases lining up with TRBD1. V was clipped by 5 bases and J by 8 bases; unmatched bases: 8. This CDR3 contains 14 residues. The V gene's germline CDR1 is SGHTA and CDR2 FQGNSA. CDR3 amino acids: CASSLGGQGMGYTF. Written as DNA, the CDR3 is TGTGCCAGCAGCCTCGGGGGACAGGGGATGGGCTACACCTTC.

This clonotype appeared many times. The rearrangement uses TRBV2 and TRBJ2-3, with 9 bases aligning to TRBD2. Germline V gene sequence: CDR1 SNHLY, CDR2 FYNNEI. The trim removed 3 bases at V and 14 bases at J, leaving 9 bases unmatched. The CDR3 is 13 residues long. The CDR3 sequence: CASSDLLAGRPYF. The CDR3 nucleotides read TGTGCCAGCAGTGATCTCCTAGCGGGACGTCCGTATTTT.

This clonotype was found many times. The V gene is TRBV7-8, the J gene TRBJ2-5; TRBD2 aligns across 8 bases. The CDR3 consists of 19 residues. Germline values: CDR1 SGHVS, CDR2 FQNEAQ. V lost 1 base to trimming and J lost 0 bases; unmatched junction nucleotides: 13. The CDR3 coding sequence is TGTGCCAGCAGCTTAGAGTATCCCCCCTGGACTAGCAACCAAGAGACCCAGTACTTC. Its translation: CASSLEYPPWTSNQETQYF.

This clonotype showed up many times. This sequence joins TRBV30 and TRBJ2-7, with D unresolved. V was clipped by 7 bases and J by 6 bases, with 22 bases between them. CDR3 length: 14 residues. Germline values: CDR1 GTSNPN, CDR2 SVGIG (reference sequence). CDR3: CAYGQLGVLGEQYF. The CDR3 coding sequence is TGTGCCTACGGCCAACTTGGAGTGCTGGGCGAGCAGTACTTC.

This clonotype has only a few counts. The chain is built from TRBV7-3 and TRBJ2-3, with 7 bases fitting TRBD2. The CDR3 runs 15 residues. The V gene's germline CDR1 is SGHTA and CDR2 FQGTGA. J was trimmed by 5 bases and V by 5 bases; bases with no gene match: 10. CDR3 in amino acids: CASSPGVGGEDTQYF. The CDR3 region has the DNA TGTGCCAGCAGCCCTGGGGTGGGAGGGGAAGATACGCAGTATTTT.

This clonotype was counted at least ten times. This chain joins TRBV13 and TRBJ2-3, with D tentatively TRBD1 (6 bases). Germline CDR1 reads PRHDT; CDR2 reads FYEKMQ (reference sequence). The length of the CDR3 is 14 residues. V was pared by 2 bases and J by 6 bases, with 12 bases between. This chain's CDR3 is CASSLTGSDDTQYF. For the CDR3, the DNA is TGTGCCAGCAGCTTAACAGGGAGCGACGATACGCAGTATTTT.

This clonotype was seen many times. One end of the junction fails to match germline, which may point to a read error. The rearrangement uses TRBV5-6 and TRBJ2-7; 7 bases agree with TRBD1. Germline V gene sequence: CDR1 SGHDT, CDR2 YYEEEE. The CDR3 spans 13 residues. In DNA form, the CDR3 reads TGTGCCAGCACCATGGGACAGACCTACGAGCTGTACTTC. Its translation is CASTMGQTYELYF.

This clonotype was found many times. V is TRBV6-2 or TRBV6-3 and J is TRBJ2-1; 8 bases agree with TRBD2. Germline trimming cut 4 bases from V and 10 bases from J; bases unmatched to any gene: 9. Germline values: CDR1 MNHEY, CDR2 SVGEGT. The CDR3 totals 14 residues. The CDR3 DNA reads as TGTGCCAGCAGTTCCTCCTTCGCGGGAGGCGAGCAGTTCTTC. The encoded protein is CASSSSFAGGEQFF.

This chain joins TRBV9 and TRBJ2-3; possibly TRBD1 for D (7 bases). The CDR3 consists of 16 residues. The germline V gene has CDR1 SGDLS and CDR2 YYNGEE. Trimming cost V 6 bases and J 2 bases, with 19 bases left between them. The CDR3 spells CASKAGQPGITDTQYF. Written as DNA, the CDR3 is TGTGCCAGCAAGGCGGGACAGCCTGGGATCACAGATACGCAGTATTTT. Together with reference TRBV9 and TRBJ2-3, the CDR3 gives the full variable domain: DSGVTQTPKHLITATGQRVTLRCSPRSGDLSVYWYQQSLDQGLQFLIQYYNGEERAKGNILERFSAQQFPDLHSELNLSSLELGDSALYFCASKAGQPGITDTQYFGPGTRLTVL.

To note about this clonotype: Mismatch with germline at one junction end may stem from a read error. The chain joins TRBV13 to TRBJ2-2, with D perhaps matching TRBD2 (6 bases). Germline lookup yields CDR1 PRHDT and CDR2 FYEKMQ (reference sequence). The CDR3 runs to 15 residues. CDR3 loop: CASTPEAGNAGELFF. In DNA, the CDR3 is TGTGCCAGCACTCCAGAGGCGGGGAACGCCGGGGAGCTGTTTTTT.

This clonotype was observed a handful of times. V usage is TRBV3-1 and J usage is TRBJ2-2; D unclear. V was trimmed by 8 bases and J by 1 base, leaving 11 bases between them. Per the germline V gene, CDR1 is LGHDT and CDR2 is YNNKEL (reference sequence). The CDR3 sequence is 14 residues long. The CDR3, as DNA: TGTGCCAGCGGTAAGAGGCAGAACACCGGGGAGCTGTTTTTT. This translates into CASGKRQNTGELFF.

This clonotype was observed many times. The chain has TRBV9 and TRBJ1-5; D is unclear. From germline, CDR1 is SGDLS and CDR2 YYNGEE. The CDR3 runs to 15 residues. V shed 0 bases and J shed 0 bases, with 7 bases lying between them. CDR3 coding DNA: TGTGCCAGCAGCGTAGACAGTAATAGCAATCAGCCCCAGCATTTT. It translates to CASSVDSNSNQPQHF.

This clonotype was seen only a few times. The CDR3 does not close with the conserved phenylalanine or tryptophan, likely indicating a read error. The CDR3 bases are TGCGCCAGCAGCTTAAATTTCGGCCTCCTCGAGGACACTGAAGCTTTCTCT. Amino acid sequence: CASSLNFGLLEDTEAFS. The V call is TRBV7-9, the J call TRBJ1-1; D not certain. The CDR3 consists of 17 residues. CDR1 and CDR2 (germline): SEHNR, FQNEAQ (reference sequence).

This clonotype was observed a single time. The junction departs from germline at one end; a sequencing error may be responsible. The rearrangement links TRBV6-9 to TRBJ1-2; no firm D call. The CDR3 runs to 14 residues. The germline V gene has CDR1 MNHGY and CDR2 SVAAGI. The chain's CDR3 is CASSFQKIATGCTF. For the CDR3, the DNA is TGTGCCAGCAGTTTCCAAAAGATTGCTACTGGCTGCACCTTC.

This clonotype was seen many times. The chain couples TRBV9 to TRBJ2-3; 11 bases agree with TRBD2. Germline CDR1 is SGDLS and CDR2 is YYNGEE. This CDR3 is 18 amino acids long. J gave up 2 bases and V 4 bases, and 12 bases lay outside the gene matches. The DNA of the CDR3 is TGTGCCAGCAGCTCCCGAACTGGACTAGCGGGTTCCACAGATACGCAGTATTTT. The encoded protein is CASSSRTGLAGSTDTQYF.

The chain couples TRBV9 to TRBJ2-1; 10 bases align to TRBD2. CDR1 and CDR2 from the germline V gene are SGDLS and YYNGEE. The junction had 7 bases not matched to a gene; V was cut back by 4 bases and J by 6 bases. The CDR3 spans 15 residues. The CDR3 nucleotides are TGTGCCAGCAGCCCTTGGACTAGCGGCGTCAATGAGCAGTTCTTC. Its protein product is CASSPWTSGVNEQFF.

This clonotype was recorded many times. The CDR3 DNA reads as TGTGCCAGCAGTCTACAGGGGGCAGGAACCGGGGAGCTGTTTTTT. This translates into CASSLQGAGTGELFF. The gene calls are TRBV27 and TRBJ2-2, with 9 positions matching TRBD1. Trimming cost V 5 bases and J 5 bases; bases outside gene matches: 6. Germline assignment: CDR1 MNHEY and CDR2 SMNVEV (reference sequence). The CDR3 is 15 amino acids.

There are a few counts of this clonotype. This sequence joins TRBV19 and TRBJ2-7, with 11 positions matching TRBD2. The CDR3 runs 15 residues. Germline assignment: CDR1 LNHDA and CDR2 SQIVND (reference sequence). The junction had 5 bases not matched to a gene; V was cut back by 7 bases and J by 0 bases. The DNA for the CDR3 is TGTGCCAGTAAGACTAGCGGGGCAAGCTCCTACGAGCAGTACTTC. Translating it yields CASKTSGASSYEQYF.

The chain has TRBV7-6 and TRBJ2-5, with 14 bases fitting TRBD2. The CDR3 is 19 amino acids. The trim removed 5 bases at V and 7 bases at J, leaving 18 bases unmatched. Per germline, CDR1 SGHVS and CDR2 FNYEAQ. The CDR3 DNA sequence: TGTGCCAGCAGCCCCGGGACTAGCGGGAGTTCTCCCCCCGGCGGGACCCAGTACTTC. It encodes CASSPGTSGSSPPGGTQYF.

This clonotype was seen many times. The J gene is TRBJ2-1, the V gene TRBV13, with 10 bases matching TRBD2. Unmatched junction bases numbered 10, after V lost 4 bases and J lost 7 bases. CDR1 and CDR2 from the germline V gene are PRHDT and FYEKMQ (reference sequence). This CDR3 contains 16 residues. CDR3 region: CASSSLGTSVLNEQFF. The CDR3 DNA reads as TGTGCCAGCAGCTCGCTTGGGACTAGCGTTTTGAATGAGCAGTTCTTC.

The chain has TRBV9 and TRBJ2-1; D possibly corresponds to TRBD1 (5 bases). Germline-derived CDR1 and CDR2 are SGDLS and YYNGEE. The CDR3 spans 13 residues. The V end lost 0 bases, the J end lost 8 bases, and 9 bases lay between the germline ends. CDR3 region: CASSVAQGYEQFF. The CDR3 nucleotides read TGTGCCAGCAGCGTAGCTCAGGGCTATGAGCAGTTCTTC.